A selection of T cell receptor beta chains follows, all from one sample in a study of shared clonotypes between healthy human individuals. Data came from immunoSEQ multiplex PCR; TCRdb stores just in-frame clones and leaves some out. The repertoire has roughly 2 million clones, over 85% of them found once; the top ten carry approximately 0.13%. Sequencing input: naive CD4+ T cells sorted from blood. The receptor set was obtained from a man younger than 35 in good health. The CDR3 runs from the conserved cysteine through the conserved F or W. D genes are given only for firm matches. Size is stated for part of the rows, as once, few or many counts, or as a class when the clone is expanded.

V	J	size	D	DNA	CDR3
TRBV10-1	TRBJ2-7	-	-	TGCGCCAGCAGTGAGCGGGGTGGCGAGCAGTACTTC	CASSERGGEQYF
TRBV5-1	TRBJ2-6	-	-	TGCGCCAGCAGCGGACAGTCTGGGGCCAACGTCCTGACTTTC	CASSGQSGANVLTF
TRBV28	TRBJ2-5	-	-	-	CASSSSGQGRPYEQYF
TRBV19	TRBJ2-1	-	-	TGTGCCAGTAGTATTTTTGGTGCTGAGCAGTTCTTC	CASSIFGAEQFF
TRBV6-6	TRBJ1-1	-	TRBD1	TGTGCCAGCAGTTACGCGGACAGGGACACTGAAGCTTTCTTT	CASSYADRDTEAFF
TRBV14	TRBJ2-7	-	TRBD2	TGTGCCAGCAGCCAAGCCGTTAGCGGGAGCGGCTCCTACGAGCAGTACTTC	CASSQAVSGSGSYEQYF
TRBV19	TRBJ1-6	-	TRBD1	TGTGCCAGTAGTGGGACAGGGGCCTCGAGCTCCTATAATTCACCCCTCCACTTT	CASSGTGASSSYNSPLHF
TRBV29-1	TRBJ1-6	few	-	TGCAGCGTTGCCGCCGACAGCTCTTATAATTCACCCCTCCACTTT	CSVAADSSYNSPLHF
TRBV6-1	TRBJ1-2	-	-	TGTGCCAGCAGTAAAGACAGGAACTATGGCTACACCTTC	CASSKDRNYGYTF
TRBV5-1	TRBJ2-3	-	-	TGCGCCAGCAGCTCGGACTCAGGGGCCGGGGCAGATACGCAGTATTTT	CASSSDSGAGADTQYF
TRBV2	TRBJ2-7	-	-	TGTGCCAGCAGTGAGCAGGGGAGCTCCTACGAGCAGTACTTC	CASSEQGSSYEQYF
TRBV18	TRBJ2-5	-	-	TGTGCCAGCTCACCACTGGGACCTCCAACGGAGACCCAGTACTTC	CASSPLGPPTETQYF
TRBV30	TRBJ1-2	-	TRBD1	TGTGCCTGGAGCCGACAGGGTGGAGGCTACACCTTC	CAWSRQGGGYTF
TRBV10-1	TRBJ1-2	-	-	TGCGCCAGCAGTGGAAGCCTTGGGGGTGGCTACACCTTC	CASSGSLGGGYTF
TRBV7-2	TRBJ1-3	-	TRBD1	TGTGCCAGCAGCCCCCAGGGACAGGGAGTCTCTGGAAACACCATATATTTT	CASSPQGQGVSGNTIYF
TRBV5-1	TRBJ2-3	-	TRBD2	TGCGCCAGCAGGCCGACTAGCGGGGGTAGCACAGATACGCAGTATTTT	CASRPTSGGSTDTQYF
TRBV10-1	TRBJ1-1	-	-	TGCGCCAGCAGTAAATCAGAGAACACTGAAGCTTTCTTT	CASSKSENTEAFF
TRBV2	TRBJ2-2	-	TRBD1	TGTGCCAGCAGCTCCCACGGGACAGGGGCCGGGGAGCTGTTTTTT	CASSSHGTGAGELFF
TRBV2	TRBJ2-2	-	TRBD2	TGTGCCAGCAGTCCCCAGGGCGGGGGTGCCAACACCGGGGAGCTGTTTTTT	CASSPQGGGANTGELFF
TRBV7-9	TRBJ2-7	-	-	TGTGCCAGCAGCTTAGCCCAGGGGATGACTTACGAGCAGTACTTC	CASSLAQGMTYEQYF
TRBV4-3	TRBJ2-3	-	-	TGCGCCAGCAGCCAAGGGTTGGACCCGCTTGGCACAGATACGCAGTATTTT	CASSQGLDPLGTDTQYF
TRBV19	TRBJ2-3	-	-	TGTGCCAGTAGTGTAACTAGCAGCCCAGGTACAGATACGCAGTATTTT	CASSVTSSPGTDTQYF
TRBV10-2	TRBJ2-2	-	-	TGCGCCAGCAGCCTGCGAGGTCCAGGGGAAAATACCGGGGAGCTGTTTTTT	CASSLRGPGENTGELFF
TRBV6-5	TRBJ1-1	-	-	TGTGCCAGCAGTCGGGGGGCCCTCACTGAAGCTTTCTTT	CASSRGALTEAFF
TRBV7-9	TRBJ2-7	-	TRBD2	TGTGCCAGCAGCTTAGCCCCTAGCGGGGGAACCTACGAGCAGTACTTC	CASSLAPSGGTYEQYF
TRBV27	TRBJ2-3	-	-	TGTGCCAGTAAAGAGGGCCCTACTAGCACAGATACGCAGTATTTT	CASKEGPTSTDTQYF
TRBV7-2	TRBJ1-3	-	TRBD1	TGTGCCAGCAGCTCACAGGGGGCTGGAAACACCATATATTTT	CASSSQGAGNTIYF
TRBV11-3	TRBJ2-3	-	TRBD1	TGTGCCAGCAGTCGAACGGGGACAGGGGTAGATACGCAGTATTTT	CASSRTGTGVDTQYF
TRBV5-1	TRBJ1-3	-	-	TGCGCCAGCAGCCTTAATCAGGAAACCGCCGGAAACACCATATATTTT	CASSLNQETAGNTIYF
TRBV7-2	TRBJ2-1	-	TRBD2	TGTGCCAGCAGCTTAGGACTAGCTTCCTACAATGAGCAGTTCTTC	CASSLGLASYNEQFF
TRBV7-9	TRBJ2-1	-	TRBD1	TGTGCCAGCAGCCTTACAGGGGGCGCGGGAAATGAGCAGTTCTTC	CASSLTGGAGNEQFF
TRBV4-1	TRBJ2-5	-	-	TGCGCCAGCAGCCAAGATATCGGGGGGCGAGGAGAGACCCAGTACTTC	CASSQDIGGRGETQYF
TRBV6-1	TRBJ2-7	-	-	TGTGCCAGCAGTGAAGCGAGCGCCCTGAACTACGAGCAGTACTTC	CASSEASALNYEQYF
TRBV18	TRBJ1-1	-	-	TGTGCCAGCTCACGAGGTAGGATCGGGAGCATGAACACTGAAGCTTTCTTT	CASSRGRIGSMNTEAFF
TRBV18	TRBJ2-3	-	TRBD2	TGTGCCAGCTCCCTTAGAGGGACTAGCGGCACAGATACGCAGTATTTT	CASSLRGTSGTDTQYF
TRBV6-5	TRBJ2-1	few	TRBD2	TGTGCCAGCACCCAGGGACTAACCACGGGCAATGAGCAGTTCTTC	CASTQGLTTGNEQFF
TRBV10-3	TRBJ1-2	-	-	TGTGCCATCAGGGGTATCGAGAACTATGGCTACACCTTC	CAIRGIENYGYTF
TRBV10-1	TRBJ2-3	-	-	TGCGCCAGCAGTCAACAACTAGATGGTACGCAGTATTTT	CASSQQLDGTQYF
TRBV6-1	TRBJ1-5	once	-	TGTGCCAGCAGTGAAGCTAGGAGGAGCAATCAGCCCCAGCATTTT	CASSEARRSNQPQHF
TRBV6-5	TRBJ2-5	-	-	TGTGCCAGCAGTTACGTCAGTGTTCGGGGGACCCAGTACTTC	CASSYVSVRGTQYF
TRBV5-1	TRBJ2-7	-	TRBD2	TGCGCCAGCAGCTTGGGCGGCGGGGGGTTGGACGAGCAGTACTTC	CASSLGGGGLDEQYF